This record looks at one T cell receptor (beta chain) sequence and its context. This CDR3 is built from 13 residues. V gave up 6 bases and J gave up 3 bases, with 11 bases separating them. The germline V gene encodes CDR1 MNHEY and CDR2 SVGAGI. This entry is derived from a study of T cells and copy number aberrations in small-cell lung cancer. Generated by immunoSEQ multiplex PCR, the TCRdb table keeps only in-frame clones and is missing some. Of a few thousand clones in the sample, roughly 84% were seen once. The rearrangement links TRBV6-5 to TRBJ1-2, with a tentative D call TRBD1 (5 bases). This sequence originates from a man between 65 and 85 years old with small cell lung cancer. Sequenced material: normal tissue next to the tumor. In DNA, the CDR3 is TGTGCCAGCAGCGACAGTTTGGACTATGGCTACACCTTC. Translated: CASSDSLDYGYTF.